A selection of T cell receptor beta chains follows, all from one sample in a study of blood T cell repertoires in COVID-19. Here immunoSEQ multiplex PCR was the method, and the copy in TCRdb shows in-frame clones only, minus some. The sample has about 150,000 clones; 65% to 90% are singletons. Sequencing was carried out using peripheral blood. These receptor sequences come from a man aged 70-80 years with acute or convalescent COVID-19. CDR3s include the opening cysteine and the closing phenylalanine or tryptophan. Fields, in order: V gene, J gene, CDR3 length, D gene, clone size, CDR3 DNA, CDR3 protein. The D gene is left open where the match is weak. Where a row states a size, it is once, few, many or the class of an expanded clone; other rows omit it.

V: TRBV7-2; J: TRBJ1-5; length: 13; D: TRBD1; size: .; DNA: TGTGCCAGCAGCCTACAGGGGACAGGGCCCCAGCATTTT; CDR3: CASSLQGTGPQHF
V: TRBV7-2; J: TRBJ1-2; length: 17; D: TRBD1; size: .; DNA: TGTGCCAGCTCCGGATGGACAGGGGGTAACATTAACTATGGCTACACCTTC; CDR3: CASSGWTGGNINYGYTF
V: TRBV29-1; J: TRBJ2-5; length: 13; D: .; size: .; DNA: TGCAGTCATGGGGGAGGGGGTCCAGAGACCCAGTACTTC; CDR3: CSHGGGGPETQYF
V: TRBV7-2; J: TRBJ1-2; length: 13; D: .; size: .; DNA: TGTGCCAGCAGCCCTGACACGAACTATGGCTACACCTTC; CDR3: CASSPDTNYGYTF
V: TRBV4-3; J: TRBJ2-1; length: 16; D: TRBD2; size: once; DNA: TGCGCCAGCAGCCAAGCTAGCGGCGCCTCCTACAATGAGCAGTTCTTC; CDR3: CASSQASGASYNEQFF
V: TRBV11-1; J: TRBJ2-5; length: 11; D: .; size: .; DNA: TGTGCCAGCAGTCTCGGAGAGACCCAGTACTTC; CDR3: CASSLGETQYF
V: TRBV3-1/TRBV3-2; J: TRBJ1-4; length: 15; D: TRBD1; size: once; DNA: TGTGCCAGCAGCCCCCAGGACAGGGGGAATGAAAAACTGTTTTTT; CDR3: CASSPQDRGNEKLFF
V: TRBV19; J: TRBJ2-3; length: 15; D: .; size: .; DNA: TGTGCCAGTAGGGGCTCCGCGATCAACACAGATACGCAGTATTTT; CDR3: CASRGSAINTDTQYF
V: TRBV13; J: TRBJ2-5; length: 17; D: TRBD1; size: .; DNA: TGTGCCAGCAGCTTAGTTTTCAGGGGGCGGGCCCAAGAGACCCAGTACTTC; CDR3: CASSLVFRGRAQETQYF
V: TRBV7-9; J: TRBJ2-6; length: 18; D: TRBD1; size: once; DNA: TGTGCCAGCAGCTTAAGAGGGGCGACAGGGCCCGGGGCCAACGTCCTGACTTTC; CDR3: CASSLRGATGPGANVLTF
V: TRBV5-4; J: TRBJ2-1; length: 15; D: TRBD1; size: .; DNA: TGTGCCAGCAGCGGACGACAGGGGACCGTCAATGAGCAGTTCTTC; CDR3: CASSGRQGTVNEQFF
V: TRBV11-2; J: TRBJ2-5; length: 16; D: TRBD2; size: .; DNA: TGTGCCAGCAGCTTAAAGGCGGGAGGTCCCCAAGAGACCCAGTACTTC; CDR3: CASSLKAGGPQETQYF
V: TRBV18; J: TRBJ2-5; length: 15; D: TRBD1; size: once; DNA: TGTGCCAGCGGAGGGCAGGGACAGGGATCTGAGACCCAGTACTTC; CDR3: CASGGQGQGSETQYF